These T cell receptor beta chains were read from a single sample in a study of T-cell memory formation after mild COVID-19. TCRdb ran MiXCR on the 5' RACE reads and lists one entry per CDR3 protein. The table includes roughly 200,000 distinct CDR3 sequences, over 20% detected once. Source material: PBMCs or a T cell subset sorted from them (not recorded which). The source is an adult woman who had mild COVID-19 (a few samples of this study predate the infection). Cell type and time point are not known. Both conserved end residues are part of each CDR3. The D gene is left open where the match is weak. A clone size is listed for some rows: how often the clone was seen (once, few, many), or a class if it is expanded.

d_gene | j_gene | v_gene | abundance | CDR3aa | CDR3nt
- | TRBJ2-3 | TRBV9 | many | CASSVGVEGTDTQYF | TGTGCCAGCAGCGTAGGCGTTGAAGGGACAGATACGCAGTATTTT
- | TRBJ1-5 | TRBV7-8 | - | CASSLNAGSNQPQHF | TGTGCCAGCAGCTTAAACGCGGGATCCAATCAGCCCCAGCATTTT
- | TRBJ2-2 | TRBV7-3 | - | CASSLNAREVTGELFF | TGTGCCAGCAGCTTAAATGCCCGCGAGGTTACCGGGGAGCTGTTTTTT
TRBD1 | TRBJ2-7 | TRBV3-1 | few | CASSQDVGTASYEQYF | TGTGCCAGCAGCCAAGATGTCGGGACAGCTTCCTACGAGCAGTACTTC
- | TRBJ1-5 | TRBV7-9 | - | CASSFGGSSNQPQHF | TGTGCCAGCAGCTTTGGGGGGAGTAGCAATCAGCCCCAGCATTTT
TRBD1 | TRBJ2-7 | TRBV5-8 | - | CASSSRGAGTGSHEQYF | TGTGCCAGCAGCTCGAGAGGGGCCGGGACAGGGAGCCACGAGCAGTACTTC
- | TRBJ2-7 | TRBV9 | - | CASSPSPGQSYEQYF | TGTGCCAGCAGCCCGTCTCCGGGGCAGTCCTACGAGCAGTACTTC
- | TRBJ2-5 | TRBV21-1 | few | CASSLGQAEKQETQYF | TGTGCCAGCAGCCTTGGACAGGCGGAGAAACAAGAGACCCAGTACTTC
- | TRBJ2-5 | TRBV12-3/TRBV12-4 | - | CASRGFKETQYF | TGTGCCAGCAGGGGATTTAAGGAGACCCAGTACTTC
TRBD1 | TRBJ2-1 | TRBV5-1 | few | CASIGEDRGLFNEQFF | TGCGCCAGCATAGGAGAGGACAGGGGGTTATTTAATGAGCAGTTCTTC
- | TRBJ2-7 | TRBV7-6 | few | CASSFSGTVNEQYF | TGTGCCAGCAGCTTTTCAGGGACGGTCAACGAGCAGTACTTC
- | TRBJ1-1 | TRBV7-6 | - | CASSFGDETTEAFF | TGTGCCAGCAGCTTCGGGGATGAGACCACTGAAGCTTTCTTT
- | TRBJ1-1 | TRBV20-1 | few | CSARAGSGDTEAFF | TGCAGTGCTAGAGCAGGAAGTGGGGACACTGAAGCTTTCTTT
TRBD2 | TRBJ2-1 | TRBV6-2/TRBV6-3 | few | CASSPRGEGYNEQFF | TGTGCCAGCAGCCCTCGGGGGGAGGGATACAATGAGCAGTTCTTC
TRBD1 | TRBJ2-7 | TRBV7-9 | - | CASSTWTGAVYEQYF | TGTGCCAGCAGCACCTGGACAGGGGCAGTCTACGAGCAGTACTTC
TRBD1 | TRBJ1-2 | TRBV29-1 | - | CSVSTGDYGYTF | TGCAGCGTTTCCACAGGGGACTATGGCTACACCTTC
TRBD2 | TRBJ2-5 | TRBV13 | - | CASSFSGSGEETQYF | TGTGCCAGCAGCTTTAGCGGGAGTGGGGAAGAGACCCAGTACTTC
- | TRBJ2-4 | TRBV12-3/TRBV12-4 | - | CASSSRSSNIQYF | TGTGCCAGCAGTTCCCGGTCGTCAAACATTCAGTACTTC
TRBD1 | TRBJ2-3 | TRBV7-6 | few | CASSSRQGASTGQYF | TGTGCCAGCAGCTCCCGACAGGGGGCATCAACGGGGCAGTATTTT
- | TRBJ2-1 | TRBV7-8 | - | CASSLVQADNEQFF | TGTGCCAGCAGCTTAGTACAAGCTGACAATGAGCAGTTCTTC
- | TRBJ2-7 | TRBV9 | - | CASSVVGETYEQYF | TGTGCCAGCAGCGTAGTGGGAGAAACCTACGAGCAGTACTTC
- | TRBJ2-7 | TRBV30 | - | CAWSVGQAGEQYF | TGTGCCTGGAGTGTAGGACAAGCCGGCGAGCAGTACTTC
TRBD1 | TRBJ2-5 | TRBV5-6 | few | CASRTQPGQLQETQYF | TGTGCCAGCAGGACCCAACCGGGACAGCTCCAAGAGACCCAGTACTTC
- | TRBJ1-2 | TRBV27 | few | CASSFGGYGYTF | TGTGCCAGCAGTTTTGGCGGCTATGGCTACACCTTC
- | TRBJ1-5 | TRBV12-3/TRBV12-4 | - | CASSQWAGDQPQHF | TGTGCCAGCAGCCAATGGGCGGGGGATCAGCCCCAGCATTTT
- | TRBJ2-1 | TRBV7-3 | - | CASSLTLGGSYNEQFF | TGTGCCAGCAGCTTAACGCTCGGGGGCTCCTACAATGAGCAGTTCTTC
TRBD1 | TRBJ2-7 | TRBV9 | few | CASSSRTGGPTKQYF | TGTGCCAGCAGCTCACGGACAGGGGGTCCTACGAAGCAGTACTTC
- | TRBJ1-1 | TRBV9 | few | CASSVDAGAEAFF | TGTGCCAGCAGCGTAGATGCGGGGGCTGAAGCTTTCTTT
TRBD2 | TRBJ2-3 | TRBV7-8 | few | CASSPLGLAETGTDTQYF | TGTGCCAGCAGCCCTCTCGGTCTAGCGGAGACCGGCACAGATACGCAGTATTTT
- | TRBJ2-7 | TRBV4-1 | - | CASSQSPLREQYF | TGCGCCAGCAGCCAGTCTCCTCTTCGCGAGCAGTACTTC
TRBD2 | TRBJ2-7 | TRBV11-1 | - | CASSFDSGRFEQYF | TGTGCCAGCAGCTTTGATAGCGGGAGGTTCGAGCAGTACTTC
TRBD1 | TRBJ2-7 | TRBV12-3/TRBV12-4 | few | CASSPTRTGARDEQYF | TGTGCCAGCAGCCCAACAAGGACAGGGGCTCGGGACGAGCAGTACTTC
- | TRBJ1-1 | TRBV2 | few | CASSDPGITGLYTEAFF | TGTGCCAGCAGTGATCCGGGCATTACAGGGCTGTACACTGAAGCTTTCTTT
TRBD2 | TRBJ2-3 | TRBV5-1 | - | CASSPSLAGVQDTQYF | TGCGCCAGCAGCCCCTCACTAGCGGGAGTGCAAGATACGCAGTATTTT
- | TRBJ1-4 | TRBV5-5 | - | CASSLEGGLEKLFF | TGTGCCAGCAGCTTGGAGGGGGGATTAGAAAAACTGTTTTTT
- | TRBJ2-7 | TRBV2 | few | CASSDPVNHYEQYF | TGTGCCAGCAGTGACCCCGTAAATCACTACGAGCAGTACTTC
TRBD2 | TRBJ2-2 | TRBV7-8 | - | CASSLEAGGKTGELFF | TGTGCCAGCAGCTTGGAAGCGGGAGGGAAGACCGGGGAGCTGTTTTTT
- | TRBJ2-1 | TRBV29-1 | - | CSVEVDRTTYNEQFF | TGCAGCGTTGAAGTTGACAGGACTACCTACAATGAGCAGTTCTTC
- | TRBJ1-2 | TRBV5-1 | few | CASRESSEVIYGYTF | TGCGCCAGCAGGGAAAGCAGCGAGGTGATCTATGGCTACACCTTC
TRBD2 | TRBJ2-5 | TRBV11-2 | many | CASSSVAAGLAGETPYF | TGTGCCAGCAGCTCAGTGGCCGCGGGACTAGCGGGAGAAACCCCCTACTTC
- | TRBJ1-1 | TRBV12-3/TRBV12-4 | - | CASSRPFTVGAFF | TGTGCCAGCAGCCGTCCTTTCACAGTAGGAGCTTTCTTT
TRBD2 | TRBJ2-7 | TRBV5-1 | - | CASSPGTSSSYEQYF | TGCGCCAGCAGCCCGGGGACTAGCAGCTCTTACGAGCAGTACTTC
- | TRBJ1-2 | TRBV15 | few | CATSSEETPWNYGYTF | TGTGCCACCAGCAGCGAAGAGACACCGTGGAACTATGGCTACACCTTC
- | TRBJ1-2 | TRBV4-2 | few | CASSQDIGGYGYTF | TGTGCCAGCAGCCAAGATATCGGCGGATATGGCTACACCTTC
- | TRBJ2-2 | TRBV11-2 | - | CASWGDFHTGELFF | TGTGCCAGCTGGGGGGACTTTCACACCGGGGAGCTGTTTTTT
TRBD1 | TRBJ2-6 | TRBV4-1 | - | CASSPTPGQTTSGANVLTF | TGCGCCAGCAGCCCAACCCCGGGACAGACTACCTCTGGGGCCAACGTCCTGACTTTC
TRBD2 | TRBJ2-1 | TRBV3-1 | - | CASSQVLAAYNEQFF | TGTGCCAGCAGCCAAGTACTAGCGGCCTACAATGAGCAGTTCTTC
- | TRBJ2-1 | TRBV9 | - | CASSVEGSPYNEQFF | TGTGCCAGCAGCGTAGAAGGGTCCCCCTACAATGAGCAGTTCTTC
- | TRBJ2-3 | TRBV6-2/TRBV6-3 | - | CASTHTSEDTQYF | TGTGCCAGCACTCACACAAGTGAAGATACGCAGTATTTT
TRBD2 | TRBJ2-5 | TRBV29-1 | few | CSTGLSGGEETQYF | TGCAGCACCGGACTAAGCGGGGGTGAGGAGACCCAGTACTTC
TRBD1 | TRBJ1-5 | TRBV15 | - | CATSTGTGHQPQHF | TGTGCCACCAGCACCGGGACAGGACATCAGCCCCAGCATTTT
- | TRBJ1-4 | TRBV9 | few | CASSSENSNEKLFF | TGTGCCAGCAGCTCAGAGAACTCTAATGAAAAACTGTTTTTT
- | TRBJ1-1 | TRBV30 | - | CAGGGLLGTEAFF | TGTGCCGGGGGGGGCCTCCTTGGCACTGAAGCTTTCTTT
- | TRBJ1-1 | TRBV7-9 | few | CASTSVEVNTEAFF | TGTGCCAGCACTAGCGTGGAGGTCAACACTGAAGCTTTCTTT
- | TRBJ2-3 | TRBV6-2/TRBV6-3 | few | CASSYLSGTDTQYF | TGTGCCAGCAGTTATCTCAGCGGTACAGATACGCAGTATTTT
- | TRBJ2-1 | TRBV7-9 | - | CASSPHVQGLNEQFF | TGTGCCAGCAGCCCGCACGTCCAGGGTCTCAATGAGCAGTTCTTC
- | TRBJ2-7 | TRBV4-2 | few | CASSRGDWEMEEQYF | TGTGCCAGCAGCCGTGGGGACTGGGAGATGGAAGAGCAGTACTTC
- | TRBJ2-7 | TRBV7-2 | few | CASSPYRDFYEQYF | TGTGCCAGCAGCCCTTATAGGGACTTCTACGAGCAGTACTTC
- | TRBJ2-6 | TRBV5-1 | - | CASSLEGPDGGSGANVLTF | TGCGCCAGCAGCTTGGAGGGGCCAGATGGGGGCTCTGGGGCCAACGTCCTGACTTTC